The entry that follows covers one TCR beta chain sequence. How the authors handled the data: Nucleated cell number was recorded as an estimate derived from reference gene primer amplification. Profiled with immunoSEQ multiplex PCR; TCRdb holds only in-frame clones, not every one. The DNA gave D and trimming, while V, J and clone size come from that table. The sample contains more than 200,000 clones, around 85% of which appear only once. Germline V gene data show CDR1 as LNHDA and CDR2 as SQIVND (reference sequence). This CDR3 comprises 17 residues. V was pared by 5 bases and J by 3 bases, with 13 bases of the junction left unmatched. The sample belongs to a study of blood T cell repertoires in COVID-19. About the study: Collection of acute and convalescent COVID-19 samples took place in the United States, Italy and Spain. Sample material is recorded as cDNA or gDNA derived from T cells, B-cell-depleted T cells, or PBMCs.

The sequencing input was peripheral blood. The receptor's source is a woman between 40 and 55 years old with active or convalescent COVID-19. This sequence joins TRBV19 and TRBJ2-7; 10 nucleotides align to TRBD2. The CDR3: CASSQRGGRTLLYEQYF. The CDR3 DNA follows: TGTGCCAGTAGTCAGCGGGGGGGACGGACCCTTCTCTACGAGCAGTACTTC. Filled out from reference TRBV19 and TRBJ2-7, the complete variable domain reads DGGITQSPKYLFRKEGQNVTLSCEQNLNHDAMYWYRQDPGQGLRLIYYSQIVNDFQKGDIAEGYSVSREKKESFPLTVTSAQKNPTAFYLCASSQRGGRTLLYEQYFGPGTRLTVT.